Listed below are T cell receptor beta chains from one sample, sequenced in a study of T cell responses to AZD1222 COVID-19 vaccine. Generated by immunoSEQ multiplex PCR, the TCRdb table keeps only in-frame clones and is missing some. The profile shows 82,000 or so clones, 90% of them singletons. The specimen comprised peripheral blood, sampled on day 0 of AZD1222 vaccination. The receptors stem from an adult in good health. CDR3s leave out the opening cysteine and the closing phenylalanine or tryptophan.

ASLSSDQPQH | TRBJ1-5 | TRBV19
SASGDKSGYT | TRBJ1-2 | TRBV20-1
ASSLPGTPPHEQY | TRBJ2-7 | TRBV4-1
ASSQASVNSPLH | TRBJ1-6 | TRBV3-1/TRBV3-2
ASSLVQNTEAF | TRBJ1-1 | TRBV12-3/TRBV12-4
SGIPTGSEAF | TRBJ1-1 | TRBV29-1
ASSTWDRAATNEKLF | TRBJ1-4 | TRBV7-9
AISDPDRGPNQPQH | TRBJ1-5 | TRBV10-3
SVARDIYSYNEQF | TRBJ2-1 | TRBV29-1
ASREQGRRDYGYT | TRBJ1-2 | TRBV23-1
ASSYDPSLGQGKYGYT | TRBJ1-2 | TRBV6-2/TRBV6-3
ASSSGLAGATYEQY | TRBJ2-7 | TRBV7-8
ASTRSYSNQPQH | TRBJ1-5 | TRBV19
ASSYRTTGDGYT | TRBJ1-2 | TRBV2
ASSQDLQDSNQPQH | TRBJ1-5 | TRBV4-2
ASSQEPIYNEQF | TRBJ2-1 | TRBV3-1/TRBV3-2
ASSGGAETQY | TRBJ2-5 | TRBV9